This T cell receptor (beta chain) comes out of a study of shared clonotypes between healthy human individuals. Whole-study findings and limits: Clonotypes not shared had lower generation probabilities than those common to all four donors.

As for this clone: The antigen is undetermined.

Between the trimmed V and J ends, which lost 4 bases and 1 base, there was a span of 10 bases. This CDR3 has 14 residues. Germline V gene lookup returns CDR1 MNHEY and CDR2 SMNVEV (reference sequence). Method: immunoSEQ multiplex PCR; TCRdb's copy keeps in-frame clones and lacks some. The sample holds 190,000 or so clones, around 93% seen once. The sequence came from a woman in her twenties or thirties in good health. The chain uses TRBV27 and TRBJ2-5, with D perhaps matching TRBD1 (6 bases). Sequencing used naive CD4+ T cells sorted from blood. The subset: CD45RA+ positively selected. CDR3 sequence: CASSSGHLQETQYF. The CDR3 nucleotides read TGTGCCAGCAGTTCGGGACATCTCCAAGAGACCCAGTACTTC.